Listed below are T cell receptor beta chains from one sample, sequenced in a study of T cell repertoires in cytomegalovirus infection. TCRdb reanalysed the reads using MiXCR and keeps one entry per CDR3 protein. The repertoire holds just under 550,000 distinct CDR3 sequences, with roughly 29% as singletons. Sequencing used PBMCs. These receptors came from a human donor in good health (CMV status not recorded). Some clones in this sample may be carry-over from other donors' samples. Both conserved end residues are part of each CDR3. The D gene is left open where the match is weak. The listing skips clone size in some rows; elsewhere it reads once, few, many or a size class.

>TRBJ2-3|NA|TRBV11-3|NA
TGTGCCAGCAGCATCGGCAGGGGCACAGATACGCAGTATTTT
CASSIGRGTDTQYF
>TRBJ1-1|few|TRBV6-6|TRBD1
TGTGCCAGCACTGGACAGGGAGGCCCTGAAGCTTTCTTT
CASTGQGGPEAFF
>TRBJ1-1|NA|TRBV6-6|NA
TGTGCCAGCATCGAGGCCGGAGTTGAGAAAGCTTTCTTT
CASIEAGVEKAFF
>TRBJ2-7|many|TRBV7-2|TRBD2
TGTGCCAGCAGCCAGGGGTCTAGCGGGATCGCCTCCTACGAGCAGTACTTC
CASSQGSSGIASYEQYF
>TRBJ2-1|few|TRBV20-1|NA
TGCAGTGCTAGACATCGAGCCCTGTACAATGAGCAGTTCTTC
CSARHRALYNEQFF
>TRBJ2-1|NA|TRBV7-2|TRBD1
TGTGCCAGCAGCACCCGACAGGGGGCTGTCAATGAGCAGTTCTTC
CASSTRQGAVNEQFF
>TRBJ1-1|once|TRBV12-3/TRBV12-4|TRBD1
TGTGCCAGTAACAGGGGATTGAACACTGAAGCTTTCTTT
CASNRGLNTEAFF
>TRBJ1-2|NA|TRBV28|NA
TGTGCCAGCAGGTCTATAAACTGGGGACGAACTTCTAACTATGGCTACACCTTC
CASRSINWGRTSNYGYTF
>TRBJ2-4|NA|TRBV24-1|NA
TGTGCCACCAGTGATTTGCAGGCGGAAGCCAAAAACATTCAGTACTTC
CATSDLQAEAKNIQYF
>TRBJ2-2|few|TRBV12-3/TRBV12-4|NA
TGTGCCAGCAGGGGGCAGTCCGCCGGGGAGCTGTTTTTT
CASRGQSAGELFF
>TRBJ2-5|once|TRBV29-1|TRBD1
TGCAGCGTTGAAGGGGTAGGGGGCGAGACCCAGTACTTC
CSVEGVGGETQYF
>TRBJ1-1|NA|TRBV18|NA
TGTGCCAGCTCCCAACCACGTACAGGGATATCGAACACTGAAGCTTTCTTT
CASSQPRTGISNTEAFF
>TRBJ1-5|NA|TRBV12-3/TRBV12-4|NA
TGTGCCAGCACGATATCAGGGATAGGTCAGCCCCAGCATTTT
CASTISGIGQPQHF
>TRBJ2-1|NA|TRBV27|TRBD2
TGTGCCAGCAGTTTCCTAGCGGAGGTCTACAATGAGCAGTTCTTC
CASSFLAEVYNEQFF
>TRBJ2-4|NA|TRBV15|NA
TGTGCCACCAGCAGAGATCCCCAGGAGGCAAAGTCCTTC
CATSRDPQEAKSF
>TRBJ1-5|NA|TRBV10-3|NA
TGTGCCATCAGTGCGGGGGACGCCCTGAATCAGCCCCAGCATTTT
CAISAGDALNQPQHF
>TRBJ1-5|NA|TRBV6-1|NA
TGTGCCAGCAGATTCAGGGAGATCAATCAGCCCCAGCATTTT
CASRFREINQPQHF
>TRBJ2-3|NA|TRBV10-3|TRBD1
TGTGCCATCAGAGACGGACAGGGGGCAGATACGCAGTATTTT
CAIRDGQGADTQYF